This T cell receptor (beta chain) is from a study of OX40 agonist ivuxolimab in advanced cancers. Profiled with immunoSEQ multiplex PCR; TCRdb holds only in-frame clones, not every one. The repertoire holds 45,000 to 60,000 clones, with around 77% as singletons. This specimen was CD4+ or CD8+ T cells sorted from blood, taken in a trial of the OX40 agonist ivuxolimab. The TCR comes from an adult with an advanced solid tumor such as melanoma, head and neck, liver or kidney cancer.

CDR3: CASRPGGGWSSVSYEQYF. The CDR3 DNA sequence: TGCGCCAGCAGGCCGGGGGGCGGATGGTCCTCCGTCTCCTACGAGCAGTACTTC. V usage is TRBV5-1 and J usage is TRBJ2-7; D may be TRBD2 (7 bases). Germline V gene sequence: CDR1 SGHRS, CDR2 YFSETQ. The V gene lost 5 bases and the J gene lost 0 bases, with 24 bases spanning the gap. This CDR3 spans 18 amino acids.